The sequence of this T cell receptor (beta chain) was determined in a study of blood T cell repertoires in COVID-19. Study overall: Donors in the United States, Italy and Spain gave samples during acute or convalescent COVID-19. PBMCs, B-cell-depleted T cells, or T cells provided the cDNA or gDNA that made up the material.

As originally analysed: How many nucleated cells were present was estimated from reference gene primer amplification. The assay was immunoSEQ multiplex PCR, and TCRdb's table has in-frame clones only and misses some. V and J calls and clone size come straight from that table; D and trimming were deduced from the DNA. Among under 250,000 clones listed, 88% were seen once. V gave up 3 bases and J gave up 0 bases; unmatched junction bases: 3. The CDR3 is made up of 15 amino acids. Germline lookup yields CDR1 LNHNV and CDR2 YYDKDF (reference sequence). Seattle researchers signed up patients amid active infection and tracked them longitudinally.

Sequencing used peripheral blood. J is TRBJ1-1 and V is TRBV15; 8 bases agree with TRBD1. The sequence derives from a woman in her thirties with COVID-19, enrolled during active disease. Written as DNA, the CDR3 is TGTGCCACCAGCAGGGACAGGGCTATGAACACTGAAGCTTTCTTT. Its protein product is CATSRDRAMNTEAFF. Based on the CDR3 plus reference TRBV15 and TRBJ1-1, the full variable domain is DAMVIQNPRYQVTQFGKPVTLSCSQTLNHNVMYWYQQKSSQAPKLLFHYYDKDFNNEADTPDNFQSRRPNTSFCFLDIRSPGLGDTAMYLCATSRDRAMNTEAFFGQGTRLTVV.